These 30 T cell receptor beta chains were sequenced from one sample in a study of glioma-infiltrating T cells. The iRepertoire nested amplicon-rescue multiplex PCR amplified TCR alpha and beta CDR3s from RNA. A single record per CDR3 protein comes from TCRdb applying MiXCR to the multiplex PCR reads. The sample contains roughly 100,000 distinct CDR3 sequences, around 28% of which appear only once. Sample: glioma tissue, nonneoplastic brain tissue, or PBMCs (not recorded which). These receptor sequences come from a human donor with low-grade glioma or glioblastoma, undergoing nonglioma brain surgery, or in good health (not recorded which).

Regarding this clonotype: One end of the junction does not line up with germline, which may come from a read error. This chain uses TRBV5-1 with TRBJ2-1; D not certain. The CDR3 extends over 12 amino acids. Germline CDR1 and CDR2: SGHRS and YFSETQ. The CDR3 is CASSLEKDQVVF. For the CDR3, the DNA is TGCGCCAGCAGCTTGGAAAAGGATCAGGTGGTCTTC.

The sample holds many counts of this clonotype. V and J are TRBV18 and TRBJ2-5; D is possibly TRBD2 (6 bases). V lost 3 bases and J 5 bases, leaving 10 bases between the germline ends. Per the germline V gene, CDR1 is KGHSH and CDR2 is LQKENI. The CDR3 extends over 13 amino acids. The CDR3 reads CASSPPGVETQYF. CDR3 DNA sequence: TGTGCCAGCTCACCGCCGGGAGTTGAGACCCAGTACTTC.

This rearrangement joins TRBV2 to TRBJ1-4, with D possibly being TRBD1 (6 bases). Per germline, CDR1 SNHLY and CDR2 FYNNEI. This CDR3 spans 13 amino acids. V dropped 7 bases and J dropped 10 bases, with 16 bases sitting between them. DNA of the CDR3: TGTGCCAGCACAGGGACGGAGGGGGGAAAACTGTTTTTT. Its protein product is CASTGTEGGKLFF. The complete variable domain, with remaining parts taken from reference TRBV2 and TRBJ1-4, reads EPEVTQTPSHQVTQMGQEVILRCVPISNHLYFYWYRQILGQKVEFLVSFYNNEISEKSEIFDDQFSVERPDGSNFTLKIRSTKLEDSAMYFCASTGTEGGKLFFGSGTQLSVL.

This clonotype was observed many times. The J gene is TRBJ1-5, the V gene TRBV19, with D hard to call. The CDR3 covers 14 residues. V was clipped by 7 bases and J by 0 bases, with 10 bases between them. CDR1 and CDR2 from the germline V gene are LNHDA and SQIVND (reference sequence). CDR3 in amino acids: CASTRPDSNQPQHF. The DNA of the CDR3 is TGTGCCAGTACTCGGCCGGATAGCAATCAGCCCCAGCATTTT.

With regard to this clonotype: Since a much larger clone is just one base distant, this may be a read error. The rearrangement links TRBV20-1 to TRBJ2-1; 11 nucleotides agree with TRBD1. The germline CDR1 and CDR2 sequences are DFQATT and SNEGSKA (reference sequence). The CDR3 has 14 amino acids. CDR3 sequence: CSADRDRGTNEQLF. The CDR3 region has the DNA TGCAGTGCTGACCGGGACAGGGGGACCAATGAGCAGCTCTTC.

Concerning this clonotype: It may be a read error: a sequence one base away is much more abundant. The gene calls are TRBV20-1 and TRBJ1-1; no clear D gene. This CDR3 region has 10 residues. Per the germline V gene, CDR1 is DFQATT and CDR2 is SNEGSKA (reference sequence). CDR3 amino acids: CNARDREAFF. For the CDR3, the DNA is TGCAATGCTAGAGACCGGGAAGCTTTCTTT.

As regards this clonotype: The junction shows a germline mismatch at one end, possibly a read error. For the CDR3, the DNA is TGTGCCGGCTCGCTTGGACGCCAAGGTTCGAACAATGAGCAGTTCTTC. Its protein is CAGSLGRQGSNNEQFF. The chain carries TRBV18 and TRBJ2-1; unclear D gene. In germline, CDR1 is KGHSH, CDR2 LQKENI. The CDR3 sequence is 16 residues long.

At least ten counts were recorded for this clonotype. The genes are TRBV5-1 and TRBJ1-1; possibly TRBD1 for D (6 bases). Deletions cut 0 bases from V and 5 bases from J, with 11 bases between. The germline V gene encodes CDR1 SGHRS and CDR2 YFSETQ. The CDR3 loop spans 14 amino acids. For the CDR3, the DNA is TGCGCCAGCAGCTTGGAAGGGGGAGAAACTGAAGCTTTCTTT. Residues: CASSLEGGETEAFF.

The chain has TRBV19 and TRBJ2-5; no clear D. With 5 bases removed from V and 2 bases from J, the gap between germline ends came to 9 bases. The CDR3 contains 13 residues. From germline, CDR1 is LNHDA and CDR2 SQIVND (reference sequence). CDR3 sequence reads: CASSVKVQETQYF. The CDR3, as DNA: TGTGCCAGTAGTGTGAAGGTTCAAGAGACCCAGTACTTC.

This clonotype was counted many times. The chain recombines TRBV7-2 with TRBJ1-5, with D maybe TRBD1 (5 bases). V lost 2 bases and J lost 0, with 8 bases in between. The CDR3 contains 15 residues. CDR1 is SGHTA, CDR2 FQGNSA, per germline. The CDR3 is CASSLRQFSNQPQHF. The CDR3 nucleotides read TGTGCCAGCAGCTTAAGACAGTTTAGCAATCAGCCCCAGCATTTT. Filled out from reference TRBV7-2 and TRBJ1-5, the complete variable domain reads GAGVSQSPSNKVTEKGKDVELRCDPISGHTALYWYRQSLGQGLEFLIYFQGNSAPDKSGLPSDRFSAERTGGSVSTLTIQRTQQEDSAVYLCASSLRQFSNQPQHFGDGTRLSIL.

As concerns this clonotype: A much larger clone lies a single base off, so this may be a read error. The V and J genes are TRBV7-6 and TRBJ2-3; TRBD1 or TRBD2 may be the D gene (5 bases each). The germline V gene has CDR1 SGHVS and CDR2 FNYEAQ. There are 15 residues in the CDR3. CDR3 residues: CASTGTGSPGDTQYF. In DNA, the CDR3 is TGTGCTAGCACCGGGACGGGGTCCCCCGGAGATACGCAGTATTTT.

This clonotype has ten or more counts. The gene calls are TRBV11-2 and TRBJ2-3; D is ambiguous. V was trimmed by 2 bases and J by 10 bases, leaving 7 bases between them. The CDR3 consists of 11 residues. CDR1 and CDR2 from the germline V gene are SGHAT and FQNNGV. CDR3 region: CASSLSSAQYF. The CDR3 DNA reads as TGTGCCAGCAGCTTAAGTTCAGCGCAGTATTTT.

Comments on this clonotype: One junction end disagrees with the germline gene, perhaps due to a read error. CDR3 DNA: TGTGCCAGCTCAAGTAGCCAATACTACGGGCAGTACTTC. Its translation: CASSSSQYYGQYF. The rearrangement uses TRBV27 and TRBJ2-7; D not certain. Germline V lookup: CDR1 MNHEY, CDR2 SMNVEV (reference sequence). The CDR3 has 13 amino acids.

To note about this clonotype: One end of the junction varies from germline; a read error may be responsible. The rearrangement joins TRBV28 to TRBJ2-7, with D perhaps matching TRBD2 (5 bases). The CDR3 has 15 residues. Germline values: CDR1 MDHEN, CDR2 SYDVKM. As DNA, the CDR3 is TGTGCCAACAGTTTCAGCGGCGACGACGAGTACGAGCAGTACTTC. It yields the protein CANSFSGDDEYEQYF.

On this clonotype: It may be a read error: a sequence one base away is much more abundant. The chain is built from TRBV27 and TRBJ1-2; perhaps TRBD1 as D (6 bases). V gave up 4 bases and J gave up 4 bases, with 19 bases separating them. Germline values: CDR1 MNHEY, CDR2 SMNVEV (reference sequence). This CDR3 region has 16 residues. The CDR3 here is CASSWAQGSSSYGYTF. The CDR3 DNA sequence: TGTGCCAGCAGTTGGGCACAGGGATCTTCTAGCTATGGCTACACCTTC.

This clonotype occurred a few times. The chain has TRBV4-2 and TRBJ2-1; 8 bases are a match to TRBD2. Germline V gene lookup returns CDR1 LGHNA and CDR2 YNFKEQ. V lost 8 bases, J lost 8 bases, and 5 bases stayed unmatched. The CDR3 covers 12 residues. CDR3 region: CASREGAYEQFF. In nucleotides, the CDR3 is TGTGCCAGCCGGGAGGGTGCTTATGAGCAGTTCTTC.

The sample holds many counts of this clonotype. The V call is TRBV7-2, the J call TRBJ2-3, with D possibly matching TRBD1 (6 bases). V lost 5 bases and J 3 bases, leaving 12 bases between the germline ends. Per germline, CDR1 SGHTA and CDR2 FQGNSA. The CDR3 contains 14 residues. The CDR3: CASSLGGLTDTQYF. The CDR3 DNA reads as TGTGCCAGCAGCCTAGGGGGATTGACAGATACGCAGTATTTT.

The chain links TRBV30 to TRBJ2-1; D gene ambiguous. The V and J ends lost 4 bases and 6 bases respectively, with 4 bases between them. The CDR3 consists of 10 residues. The germline V gene has CDR1 GTSNPN and CDR2 SVGIG (reference sequence). CDR3 region: CAWKVNEQFF. CDR3 nucleotide sequence: TGTGCCTGGAAGGTCAATGAGCAGTTCTTC.

This clonotype was detected many times. V and J are TRBV20-1 and TRBJ2-7; TRBD1 aligns across 8 bases. CDR1 is DFQATT and CDR2 is SNEGSKA in the germline V gene (reference sequence). The CDR3 has 14 amino acids. J lost 0 bases, V lost 6 bases, and 7 bases had no gene match. The DNA for the CDR3 is TGCAGTGCCTCCAGACAGGGGAGCTCCTACGAGCAGTACTTC. It is translated as CSASRQGSSYEQYF.

The chain is built from TRBV4-1 and TRBJ2-7; 11 bases are shared with TRBD2. Losses at the gene ends were 0 bases for V and 3 bases for J; bases not matched to a gene: 16. Per germline, CDR1 MGHRA and CDR2 YSYEKL. CDR3 length equals 20 residues. CDR3: CASSQDPPTSGVSGFYEQYF. The CDR3 nucleotides read TGCGCCAGCAGCCAAGATCCCCCGACTAGCGGGGTTAGCGGTTTCTACGAGCAGTACTTC.

About this clonotype: A much larger clonotype is one base distant, so this may be a read error. This chain links TRBV5-1 with TRBJ2-7, with D possibly being TRBD1 (6 bases). The CDR3 loop spans 16 amino acids. V was clipped by 1 base and J by 6 bases, with 20 bases between them. The V gene's germline CDR1 is SGHRS and CDR2 YFSETQ. The CDR3: CASSLCYSDRLSEQYF. In DNA, the CDR3 is TGCGCCAGCAGCTTGTGTTATTCGGACAGATTATCCGAGCAGTACTTC.

A word on this clonotype: This may be a read error: a much more frequent sequence differs by one nucleotide. The V call is TRBV20-1, the J call TRBJ1-2; no clear D gene. The germline V gene encodes CDR1 DFQATT and CDR2 SNEGSKA (reference sequence). The CDR3 is 13 amino acids. The V end lost 6 bases, the J end lost 9 bases, and 20 bases lay between the germline ends. The CDR3 protein is CSATTGLRNSYTF. CDR3 in DNA: TGCAGTGCGACAACCGGTCTGAGGAATAGCTACACCTTC.

This clonotype was seen a few times. This chain links TRBV9 with TRBJ1-2; the match to TRBD1 covers 11 bases. Germline V gene data show CDR1 as SGDLS and CDR2 as YYNGEE. Trimming cost V 4 bases and J 6 bases; bases outside gene matches: 11. This CDR3 contains 16 residues. CDR3 sequence (DNA): TGTGCCAGCAGCTCAATCCTGGGACAGGGGGAAAATGGCTACACCTTC. Translation gives CASSSILGQGENGYTF.

J is TRBJ2-7 and V is TRBV18; D remains ambiguous. The closer fit of TRBJ2-5 to the DNA end suggests the J call may be wrong. Germline V gives CDR1 KGHSH, CDR2 LQKENI. The CDR3 runs to 16 residues. The CDR3 DNA sequence: TGTGCCAGCTCACCACCCATGACCAGTTTATCGGAGACCCAGTACTTC. Protein: CASSPPMTSLSETQYF.

About this clonotype itself: At one end, the junction sequence differs from germline, possibly due to a read error. The chain recombines TRBV28 with TRBJ1-6; 11 bases are a match to TRBD1. The germline CDR1 and CDR2 sequences are MDHEN and SYDVKM. The CDR3 runs 16 residues. CDR3 DNA: TGTGCCAGCAGTTGGGGACAGGGGGTTAATAATTCACCCGTCCACTTT. Encoded protein: CASSWGQGVNNSPVHF. The variable domain in full, completed from reference TRBV28 and TRBJ1-6, reads DVKVTQSSRYLVKRTGEKVFLECVQDMDHENMFWYRQDPGLGLRLIYFSYDVKMKEKGDIPEGYSVSREKKERFSLILESASTNQTSMYLCASSWGQGVNNSPVHFGNGTRLTVT.

This chain uses TRBV28 with TRBJ2-5; a weak D match, TRBD2 (6 bases). The CDR3 spans 13 residues. The germline V and J ends were trimmed by 8 bases and 1 base, with 11 bases remaining between them. Germline CDR1 is MDHEN and CDR2 is SYDVKM. The CDR3, as DNA: TGTGCCAGCTGGATGGGGGGCCAAGAGACCCAGTACTTC. Protein product: CASWMGGQETQYF.

This clonotype came up many times. V is TRBV15 and J is TRBJ2-1; possible D gene TRBD1, 6 bases. Germline CDR1 reads LNHNV; CDR2 reads YYDKDF (reference sequence). V was clipped by 0 bases and J by 9 bases, with 12 bases between them. The CDR3 totals 14 residues. This CDR3 is CATSRDQGTAEQFF. DNA for the CDR3: TGTGCCACCAGCAGAGATCAGGGGACGGCTGAGCAGTTCTTC. Looking up the rest from reference TRBV15 and TRBJ2-1 gives the full variable domain: DAMVIQNPRYQVTQFGKPVTLSCSQTLNHNVMYWYQQKSSQAPKLLFHYYDKDFNNEADTPDNFQSRRPNTSFCFLDIRSPGLGDTAMYLCATSRDQGTAEQFFGPGTRLTVL.

This clonotype was seen only a few times. This chain uses TRBV12-3 or TRBV12-4 with TRBJ2-1; D possibly matches TRBD1 or TRBD2 (5 bases each). The CDR3 sequence is 15 residues long. V lost 7 bases and J lost 7, with 20 bases in between. Here the CDR3 reads CASNLQWGFGNEQFF. For the CDR3, the DNA is TGTGCCAGCAATCTACAATGGGGGTTTGGGAATGAGCAGTTCTTC.

A single count supports this clonotype. Since a much larger clone is just one base distant, this may be a read error. This chain uses TRBV6-2 or TRBV6-3 with TRBJ2-7; TRBD1 might be the D (6 bases). Germline CDR1 and CDR2: MNHEY and SVGEGT. CDR3 length: 13 amino acids. CDR3 coding DNA: TGTGCCAGCAGCACTAGGGGGATGTACGATCAGTACTTC. Protein product: CASSTRGMYDQYF.

This clonotype occurred many times. At one boundary the junction diverges from the germline segment, which might be a read error. V is TRBV7-7 and J is TRBJ2-3, with D uncertain. Per germline, CDR1 SSHAT and CDR2 FNYEAQ (reference sequence). The CDR3 sequence is 13 residues long. For the CDR3, the DNA is TGTGCTAGCAGCTCGCAAAGGACAGATACGCAGTATTTT. This gives the protein CASSSQRTDTQYF.